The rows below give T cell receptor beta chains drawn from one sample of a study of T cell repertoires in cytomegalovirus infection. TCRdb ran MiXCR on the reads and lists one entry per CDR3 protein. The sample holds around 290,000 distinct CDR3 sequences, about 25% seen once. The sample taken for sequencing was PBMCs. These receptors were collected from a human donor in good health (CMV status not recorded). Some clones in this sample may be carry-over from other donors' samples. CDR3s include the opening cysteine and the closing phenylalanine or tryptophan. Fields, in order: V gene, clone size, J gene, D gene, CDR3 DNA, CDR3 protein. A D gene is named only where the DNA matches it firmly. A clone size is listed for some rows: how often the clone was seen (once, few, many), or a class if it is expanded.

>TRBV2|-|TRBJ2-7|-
TGTGCCAGCAGTGAACTCGGGACATTACCCTACGAGCAGTACTTC
CASSELGTLPYEQYF
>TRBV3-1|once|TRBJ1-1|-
TGTGCCAGCAGCCAAGTAGGAGGGGTGGGAACTGAAGCTTTCTTT
CASSQVGGVGTEAFF
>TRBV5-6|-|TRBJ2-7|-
TGTGCCAGCACCTTCGGGGCAGGGTCCTACGAGCAGTACTTC
CASTFGAGSYEQYF
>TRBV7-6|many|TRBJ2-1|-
TGTGCCAGCAGCCGGGAGCAAGGTGATGAGCAGTTCTTC
CASSREQGDEQFF
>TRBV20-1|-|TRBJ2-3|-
TGCAGTGCTAGAGTGGCTAGCGCCCCAGATACGCAGTATTTT
CSARVASAPDTQYF
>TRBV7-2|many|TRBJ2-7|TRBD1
TGTGCCAGCAGCTTAGTAGGACAGGGTAACGAGCAGTACTTC
CASSLVGQGNEQYF
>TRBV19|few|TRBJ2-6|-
TGTGCCAGTAGTGTTATTGGTGGGGCCAACGTCCTGACTTTC
CASSVIGGANVLTF
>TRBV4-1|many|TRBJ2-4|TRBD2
TGCGCCAGCAGCCAAGTGCTAGCGGGAGGGGCGAACATTCAGTACTTC
CASSQVLAGGANIQYF
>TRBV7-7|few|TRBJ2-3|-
TGTGCTAGCAGCGCAGACGGCATAGCAGATACGCAGTATTTT
CASSADGIADTQYF
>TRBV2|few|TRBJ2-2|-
TGTGCCAGCAGTGAGGAGGGAGCCACCGGGGAGCTGTTTTTT
CASSEEGATGELFF
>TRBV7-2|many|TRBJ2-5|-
TGTGCCAGCAGCCGCATGGGACTCCGACGTAAAGAGACCCAGTACTTC
CASSRMGLRRKETQYF
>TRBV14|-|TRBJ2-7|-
TGTGCCAGCAGCCAACTGAGCCGATCAGGAGCCTACGAGCAGTACTTC
CASSQLSRSGAYEQYF
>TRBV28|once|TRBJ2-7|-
TGTGCCAGCAGAACCAGGACAGTCACCTACGAGCAGTACTTC
CASRTRTVTYEQYF